This TCR beta chain is from a study of blood T cell repertoires in COVID-19. Overall study context: T cells, B-cell-depleted T cells, or PBMCs provided the cDNA or gDNA that served as material.

Sequencing was performed with immunoSEQ multiplex PCR; in TCRdb, only in-frame clones are kept and a portion is missing. The sample records 90,000 to 150,000 clones, 87% being singletons. Germline-derived CDR1 and CDR2 are SGHRS and YFSETQ. Trimming at V came to 7 bases and at J to 4 bases, leaving 11 bases not matched to a gene. The CDR3 totals 15 residues. Sequencing used peripheral blood. The receptor's source is a human donor in a cohort sampled during active COVID-19. The chain carries TRBV5-1 and TRBJ2-5, with 9 bases matching TRBD1. The CDR3 reads CASRSPGTGRETQYF. CDR3 nucleotide sequence: TGCGCCAGCCGTAGTCCCGGGACAGGGAGAGAGACCCAGTACTTC.